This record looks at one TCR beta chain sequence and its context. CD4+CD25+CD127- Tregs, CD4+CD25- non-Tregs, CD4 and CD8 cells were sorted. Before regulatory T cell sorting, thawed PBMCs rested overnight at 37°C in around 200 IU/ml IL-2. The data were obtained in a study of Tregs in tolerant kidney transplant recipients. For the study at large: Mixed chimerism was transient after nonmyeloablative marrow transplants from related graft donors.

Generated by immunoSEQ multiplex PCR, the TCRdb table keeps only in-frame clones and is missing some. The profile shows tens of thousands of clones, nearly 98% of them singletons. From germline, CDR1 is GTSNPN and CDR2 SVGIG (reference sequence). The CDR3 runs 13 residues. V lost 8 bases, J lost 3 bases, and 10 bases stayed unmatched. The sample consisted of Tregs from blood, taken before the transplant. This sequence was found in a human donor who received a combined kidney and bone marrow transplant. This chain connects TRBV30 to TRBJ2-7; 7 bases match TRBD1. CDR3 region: CATDRAGNYEQYF. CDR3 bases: TGTGCCACCGACAGGGCAGGGAACTACGAGCAGTACTTC. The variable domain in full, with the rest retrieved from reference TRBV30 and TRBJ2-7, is SQTIHQWPATLVQPVGSPLSLECTVEGTSNPNLYWYRQAAGRGLQLLFYSVGIGQISSEVPQNLSASRPQDRQFILSSKKLLLSDSGFYLCATDRAGNYEQYFGPGTRLTVT.